The present TCR beta chain was sequenced within a study of shared clonotypes between healthy human individuals. This clone has a handful of counts. Germline V lookup: CDR1 MRHNA, CDR2 SNTAGT. The CDR3 runs to 11 residues. V gave up 10 bases and J gave up 7 bases; unmatched junction bases: 5. TCRdb's table, derived via immunoSEQ multiplex PCR, lists solely in-frame clones and lacks some. Of approximately 2.4 million clones listed, approximately 94% are singletons. The TCR sequence derives from a man aged 18 to 30 in good health. The specimen sequenced was naive CD4+ T cells sorted from blood. Subset here: CD45RA+ positively selected. J is TRBJ1-2 and V is TRBV6-4; 8 nucleotides agree with TRBD1. In nucleotides, the CDR3 is TGTGCCAACAGGGGGAGGACTGGCTACACCTTC. Translating gives CANRGRTGYTF.